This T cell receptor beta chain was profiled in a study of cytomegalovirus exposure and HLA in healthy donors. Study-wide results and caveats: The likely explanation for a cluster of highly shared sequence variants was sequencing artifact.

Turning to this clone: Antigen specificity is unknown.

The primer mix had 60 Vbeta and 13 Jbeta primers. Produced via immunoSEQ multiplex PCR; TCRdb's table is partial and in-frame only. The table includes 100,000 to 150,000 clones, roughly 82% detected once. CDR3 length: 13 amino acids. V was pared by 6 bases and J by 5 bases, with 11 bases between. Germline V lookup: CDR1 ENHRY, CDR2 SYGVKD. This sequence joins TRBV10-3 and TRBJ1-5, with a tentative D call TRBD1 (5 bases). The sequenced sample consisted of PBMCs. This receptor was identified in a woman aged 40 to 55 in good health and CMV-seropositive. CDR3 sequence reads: CAIRGQSDQPQHF. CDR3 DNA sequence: TGTGCCATCAGAGGACAATCAGATCAGCCCCAGCATTTT.